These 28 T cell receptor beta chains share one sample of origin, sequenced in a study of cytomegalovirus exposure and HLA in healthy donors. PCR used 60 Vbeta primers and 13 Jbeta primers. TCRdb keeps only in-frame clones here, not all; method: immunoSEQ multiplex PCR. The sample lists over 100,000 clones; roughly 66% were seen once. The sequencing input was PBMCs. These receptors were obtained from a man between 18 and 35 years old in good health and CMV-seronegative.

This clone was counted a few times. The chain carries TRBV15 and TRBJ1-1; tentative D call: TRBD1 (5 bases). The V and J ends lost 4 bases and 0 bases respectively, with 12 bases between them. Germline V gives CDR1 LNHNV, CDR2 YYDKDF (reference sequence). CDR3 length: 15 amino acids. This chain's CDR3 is CATSNRTFVNTEAFF. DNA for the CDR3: TGTGCCACCAGCAATAGGACATTTGTGAACACTGAAGCTTTCTTT.

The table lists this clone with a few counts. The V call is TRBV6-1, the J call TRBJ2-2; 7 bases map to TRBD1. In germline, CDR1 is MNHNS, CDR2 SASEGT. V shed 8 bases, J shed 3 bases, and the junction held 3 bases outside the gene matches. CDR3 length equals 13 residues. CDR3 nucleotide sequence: TGTGCCAGCGGAACAGGGGACACCGGGGAGCTGTTTTTT. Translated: CASGTGDTGELFF.

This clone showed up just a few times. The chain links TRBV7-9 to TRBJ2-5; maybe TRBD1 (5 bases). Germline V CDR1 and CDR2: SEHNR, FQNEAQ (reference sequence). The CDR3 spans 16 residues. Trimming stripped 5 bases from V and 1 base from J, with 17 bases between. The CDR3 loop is CASSQTFQGLQETQYF. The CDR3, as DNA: TGTGCCAGCAGCCAAACCTTCCAGGGCCTCCAAGAGACCCAGTACTTC.

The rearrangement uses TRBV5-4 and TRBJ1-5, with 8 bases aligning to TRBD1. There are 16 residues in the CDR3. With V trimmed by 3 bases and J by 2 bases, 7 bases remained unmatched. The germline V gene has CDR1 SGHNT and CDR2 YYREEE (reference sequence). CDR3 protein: CASSSRTGNGNQPQHF. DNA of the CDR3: TGTGCCAGCAGCTCCAGGACAGGGAACGGCAATCAGCCCCAGCATTTT.

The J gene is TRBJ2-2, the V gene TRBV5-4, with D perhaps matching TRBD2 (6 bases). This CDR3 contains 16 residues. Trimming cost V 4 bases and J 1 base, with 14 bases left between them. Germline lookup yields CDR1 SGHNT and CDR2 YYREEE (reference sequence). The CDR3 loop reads CASSMGLDMNTGELFF. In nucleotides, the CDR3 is TGTGCCAGCAGCATGGGACTGGACATGAACACCGGGGAGCTGTTTTTT. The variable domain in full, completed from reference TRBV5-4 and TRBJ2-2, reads ETGVTQSPTHLIKTRGQQVTLRCSSQSGHNTVSWYQQALGQGPQFIFQYYREEENGRGNFPPRFSGLQFPNYSSELNVNALELDDSALYLCASSMGLDMNTGELFFGEGSRLTVL.

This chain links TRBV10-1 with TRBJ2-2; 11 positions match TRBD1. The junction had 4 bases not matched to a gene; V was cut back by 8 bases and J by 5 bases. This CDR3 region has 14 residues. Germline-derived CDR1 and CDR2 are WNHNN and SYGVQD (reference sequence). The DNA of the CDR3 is TGCGCCAGCTCCGGGACAGGGGGTACCGGGGAGCTGTTTTTT. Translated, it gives CASSGTGGTGELFF.

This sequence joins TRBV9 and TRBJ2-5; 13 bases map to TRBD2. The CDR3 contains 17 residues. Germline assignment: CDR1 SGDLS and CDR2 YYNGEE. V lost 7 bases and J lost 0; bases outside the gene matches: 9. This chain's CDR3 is CASARGLAGEYQETQYF. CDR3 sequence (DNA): TGTGCCAGCGCCCGCGGACTAGCGGGGGAGTACCAAGAGACCCAGTACTTC. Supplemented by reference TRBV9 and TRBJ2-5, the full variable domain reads DSGVTQTPKHLITATGQRVTLRCSPRSGDLSVYWYQQSLDQGLQFLIQYYNGEERAKGNILERFSAQQFPDLHSELNLSSLELGDSALYFCASARGLAGEYQETQYFGPGTRLLVL.

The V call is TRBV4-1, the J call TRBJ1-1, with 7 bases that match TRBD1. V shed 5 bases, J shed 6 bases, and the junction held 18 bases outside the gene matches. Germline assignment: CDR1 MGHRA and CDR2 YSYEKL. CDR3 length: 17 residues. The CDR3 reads CASSSEIEEGGLAEAFF. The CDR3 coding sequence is TGCGCCAGCAGCTCCGAGATCGAGGAAGGGGGCCTCGCTGAAGCTTTCTTT.

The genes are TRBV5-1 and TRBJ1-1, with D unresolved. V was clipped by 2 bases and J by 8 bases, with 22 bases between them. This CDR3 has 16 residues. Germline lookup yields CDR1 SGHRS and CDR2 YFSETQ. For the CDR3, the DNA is TGCGCCAGCAGCTTTTTAGGAGAGGAAAGCCCGGGAGAAGCTTTCTTT. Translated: CASSFLGEESPGEAFF.

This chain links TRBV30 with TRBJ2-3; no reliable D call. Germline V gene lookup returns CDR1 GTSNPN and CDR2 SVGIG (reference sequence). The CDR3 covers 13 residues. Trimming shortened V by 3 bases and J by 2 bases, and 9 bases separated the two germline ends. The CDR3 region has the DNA TGTGCCTGGAGAATCGACAACACAGATACGCAGTATTTT. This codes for CAWRIDNTDTQYF.

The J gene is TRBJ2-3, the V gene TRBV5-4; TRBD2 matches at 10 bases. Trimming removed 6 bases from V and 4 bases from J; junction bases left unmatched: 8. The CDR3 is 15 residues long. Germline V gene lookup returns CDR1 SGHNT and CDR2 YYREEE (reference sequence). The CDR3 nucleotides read TGTGCCAGCACGCGGGGACTAGCGTTCCCAGATACGCAGTATTTT. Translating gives CASTRGLAFPDTQYF.

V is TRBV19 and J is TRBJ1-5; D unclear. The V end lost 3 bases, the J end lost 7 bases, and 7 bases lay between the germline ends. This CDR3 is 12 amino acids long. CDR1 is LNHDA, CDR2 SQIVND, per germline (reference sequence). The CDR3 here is CASSIFGQPQHF. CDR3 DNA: TGTGCCAGTAGTATTTTCGGGCAGCCCCAGCATTTT.

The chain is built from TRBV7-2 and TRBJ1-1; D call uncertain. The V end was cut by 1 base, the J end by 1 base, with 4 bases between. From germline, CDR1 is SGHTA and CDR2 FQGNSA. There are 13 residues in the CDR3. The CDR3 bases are TGTGCCAGCAGCTTAGTATGGAACACTGAAGCTTTCTTT. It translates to CASSLVWNTEAFF.

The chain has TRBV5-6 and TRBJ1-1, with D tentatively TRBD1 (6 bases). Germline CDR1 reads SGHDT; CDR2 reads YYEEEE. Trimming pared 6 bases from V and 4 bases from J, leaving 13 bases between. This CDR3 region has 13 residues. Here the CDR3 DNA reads TGTGCCAGCAAGGATACAGGGAGCACTGAAGCTTTCTTT. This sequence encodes CASKDTGSTEAFF.

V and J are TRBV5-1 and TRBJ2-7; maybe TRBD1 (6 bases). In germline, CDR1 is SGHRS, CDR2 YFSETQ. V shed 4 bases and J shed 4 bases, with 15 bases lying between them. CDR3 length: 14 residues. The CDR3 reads CASSPAGADYEQYF. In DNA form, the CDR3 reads TGCGCCAGCAGCCCAGCAGGGGCGGATTACGAGCAGTACTTC.

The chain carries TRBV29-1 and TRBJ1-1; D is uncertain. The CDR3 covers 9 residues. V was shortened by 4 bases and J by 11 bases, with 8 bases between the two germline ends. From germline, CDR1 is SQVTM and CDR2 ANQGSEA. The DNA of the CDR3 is TGCAGCGTTGGAAGCACGGCTTTCTTT. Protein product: CSVGSTAFF.

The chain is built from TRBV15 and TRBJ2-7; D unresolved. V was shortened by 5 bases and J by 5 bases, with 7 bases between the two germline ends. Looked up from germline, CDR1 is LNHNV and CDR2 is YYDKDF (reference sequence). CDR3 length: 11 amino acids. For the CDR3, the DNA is TGTGCCACCAGCGCCGACAACGAGCAGTACTTC. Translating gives CATSADNEQYF.

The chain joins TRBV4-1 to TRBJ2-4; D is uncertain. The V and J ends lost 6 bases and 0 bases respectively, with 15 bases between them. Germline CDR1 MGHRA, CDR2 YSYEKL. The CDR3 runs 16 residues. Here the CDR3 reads CASRTRGPLAKNIQYF. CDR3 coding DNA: TGCGCCAGCAGGACCCGAGGCCCGTTAGCCAAAAACATTCAGTACTTC.

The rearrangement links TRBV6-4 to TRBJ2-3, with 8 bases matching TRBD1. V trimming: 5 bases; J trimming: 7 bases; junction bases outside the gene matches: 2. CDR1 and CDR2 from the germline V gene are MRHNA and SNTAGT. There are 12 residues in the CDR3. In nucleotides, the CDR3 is TGTGCCAGCAGTCCAGGGGGCCATACGCAGTATTTT. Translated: CASSPGGHTQYF.

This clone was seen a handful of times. CDR3 DNA sequence: TGTGCCATCAGTGATAGCCGCAATGAGCAGTTCTTC. Its protein is CAISDSRNEQFF. The chain recombines TRBV10-3 with TRBJ2-1; D gene ambiguous. Trimming stripped 3 bases from V and 6 bases from J, with 6 bases between. CDR3 length equals 12 residues. The germline gives CDR1 ENHRY, CDR2 SYGVKD.

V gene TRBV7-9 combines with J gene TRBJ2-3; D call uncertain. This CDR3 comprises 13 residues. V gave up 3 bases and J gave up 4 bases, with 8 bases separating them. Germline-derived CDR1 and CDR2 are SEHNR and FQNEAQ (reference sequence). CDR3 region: CASSFDFADTQYF. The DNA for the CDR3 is TGTGCCAGCAGCTTCGACTTTGCAGATACGCAGTATTTT. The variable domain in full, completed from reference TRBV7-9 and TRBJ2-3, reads DTGVSQNPRHKITKRGQNVTFRCDPISEHNRLYWYRQTLGQGPEFLTYFQNEAQLEKSRLLSDRFSAERPKGSFSTLEIQRTEQGDSAMYLCASSFDFADTQYFGPGTRLTVL.

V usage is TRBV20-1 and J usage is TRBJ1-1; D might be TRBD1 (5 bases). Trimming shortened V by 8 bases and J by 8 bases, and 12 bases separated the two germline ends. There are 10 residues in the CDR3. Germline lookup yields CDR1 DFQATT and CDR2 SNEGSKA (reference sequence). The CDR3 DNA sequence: TGCAGTTGGAGGGGCCGCGAAGCTTTCTTT. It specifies CSWRGREAFF.

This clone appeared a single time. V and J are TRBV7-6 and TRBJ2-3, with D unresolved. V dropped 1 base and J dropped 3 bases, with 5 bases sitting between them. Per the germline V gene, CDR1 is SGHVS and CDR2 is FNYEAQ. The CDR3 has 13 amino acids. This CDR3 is CASSLVRTDTQYF. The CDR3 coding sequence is TGTGCCAGCAGCTTAGTCAGAACAGATACGCAGTATTTT.

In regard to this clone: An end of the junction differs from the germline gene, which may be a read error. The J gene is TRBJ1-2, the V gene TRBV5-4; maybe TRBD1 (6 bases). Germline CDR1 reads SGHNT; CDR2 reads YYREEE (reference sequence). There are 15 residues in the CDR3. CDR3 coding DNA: TGTCCCAGCAGCCTCGTAGGGGGAAGAGGCTATGGCTACACCTTC. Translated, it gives CPSSLVGGRGYGYTF. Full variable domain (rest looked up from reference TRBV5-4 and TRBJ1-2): ETGVTQSPTHLIKTRGQQVTLRCSSQSGHNTVSWYQQALGQGPQFIFQYYREEENGRGNFPPRFSGLQFPNYSSELNVNALELDDSALYLCPSSLVGGRGYGYTFGSGTRLTVV.

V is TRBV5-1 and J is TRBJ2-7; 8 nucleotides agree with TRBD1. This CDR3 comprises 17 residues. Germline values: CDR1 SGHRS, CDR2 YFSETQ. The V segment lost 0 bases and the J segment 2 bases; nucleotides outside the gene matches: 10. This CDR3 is CASSLAPIDRGPYEQYF. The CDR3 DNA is TGCGCCAGCAGCTTGGCCCCCATAGACAGGGGACCCTACGAGCAGTACTTC.

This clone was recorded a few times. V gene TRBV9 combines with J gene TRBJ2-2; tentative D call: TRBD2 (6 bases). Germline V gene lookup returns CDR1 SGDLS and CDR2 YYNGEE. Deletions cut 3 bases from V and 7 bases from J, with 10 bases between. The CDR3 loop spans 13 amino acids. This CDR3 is CASSGTTRGELFF. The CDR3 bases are TGTGCCAGCAGCGGGACTACCCGCGGGGAGCTGTTTTTT. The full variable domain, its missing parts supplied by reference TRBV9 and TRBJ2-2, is DSGVTQTPKHLITATGQRVTLRCSPRSGDLSVYWYQQSLDQGLQFLIQYYNGEERAKGNILERFSAQQFPDLHSELNLSSLELGDSALYFCASSGTTRGELFFGEGSRLTVL.

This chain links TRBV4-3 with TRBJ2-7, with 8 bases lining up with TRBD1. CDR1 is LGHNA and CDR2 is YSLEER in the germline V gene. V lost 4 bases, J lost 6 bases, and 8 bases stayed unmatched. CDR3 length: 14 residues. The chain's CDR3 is CASSRKSGGGEQYF. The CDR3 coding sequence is TGCGCCAGCAGCCGAAAATCAGGGGGCGGCGAGCAGTACTTC.

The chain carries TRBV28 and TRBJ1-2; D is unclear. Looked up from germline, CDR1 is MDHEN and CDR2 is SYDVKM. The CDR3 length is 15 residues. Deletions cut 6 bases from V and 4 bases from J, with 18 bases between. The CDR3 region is CASRAPRGVLYGYTF. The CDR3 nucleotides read TGTGCCAGCAGAGCCCCTCGCGGCGTTCTCTATGGCTACACCTTC.